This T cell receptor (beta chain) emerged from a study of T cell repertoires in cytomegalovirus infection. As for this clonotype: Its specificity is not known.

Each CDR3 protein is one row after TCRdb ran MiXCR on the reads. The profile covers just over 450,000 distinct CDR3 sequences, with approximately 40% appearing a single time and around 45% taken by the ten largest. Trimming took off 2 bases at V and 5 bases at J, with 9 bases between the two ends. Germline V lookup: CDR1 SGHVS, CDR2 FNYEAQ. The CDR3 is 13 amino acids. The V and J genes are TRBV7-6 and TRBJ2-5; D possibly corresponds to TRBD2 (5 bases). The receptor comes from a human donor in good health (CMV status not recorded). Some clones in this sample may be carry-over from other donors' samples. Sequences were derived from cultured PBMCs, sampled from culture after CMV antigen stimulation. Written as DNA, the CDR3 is TGTGCCAGCAGCTTATCGGGGTGGGAGACCCAGTACTTC. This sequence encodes CASSLSGWETQYF.